The TCR beta chain described here comes from a study of CD8+ T cells in alopecia areata. Study as a whole: Tofacitinib treatment spanned 6 to 18 months, with 6 months off drug afterward. Study outcomes and limitations: It was lesional scalp, especially alopecia totalis/universalis, that showed higher clonality than normal scalp.

A remark on this clone: Antigen unknown.

Investigators isolated RNA and reverse transcribed it into cDNA to act as the sequencing template. Here immunoSEQ multiplex PCR was the method, and the copy in TCRdb shows in-frame clones only, minus some. Among around 200,000 clones, about 53% were seen once, and the ten largest hold 11%. Trimming shortened V by 6 bases and J by 2 bases, and 11 bases separated the two germline ends. CDR1 MNHEY and CDR2 SVGAGI come from the germline V gene. This CDR3 is built from 14 residues. Described treatment: oral pan-JAK inhibitor, 5-10 mg twice daily. The specimen was CD8+ T cells sorted from blood, collected at week 24, from a patient treated with tofacitinib. The V gene is TRBV6-5, the J gene TRBJ1-5; D is undetermined. This sequence originates from a human donor with alopecia areata. CDR3 bases: TGTGCCAGCAGCTCGGCTCCTGGCAATCAGCCCCAGCATTTT. The encoded protein is CASSSAPGNQPQHF.